The clone carrying this T cell receptor (beta chain) showed up many times. The target antigen is unknown. This record comes from a study of CD8 T cells in ankylosing spondylitis. General study findings and limits: Disease-associated clones were reportedly significantly overrepresented in matched ankylosing spondylitis synovial fluid. Some of the motif variants had earlier been found in reactive arthritis patients' fluid and blood. Clones linked to disease, bearing a CD8+ phenotype, were relatively rare in peripheral blood.

Molecular-barcoded quantitative 5'-RACE produced these TCR beta libraries. TCRdb re-derived calls from the 5' RACE reads in MiXCR, one entry per CDR3 protein. The sample holds approximately 30,000 distinct CDR3 sequences, over 6.5% seen once. This TCR derives from a male donor with ankylosing spondylitis or in good health (not recorded which). Sequenced material: blood.

The CDR3 DNA reads TGTGCCAGCAGTTTTCGGGGTGGAGTAGGTAAAACTGAAGCTTTCTTT. The encoded protein is CASSFRGGVGKTEAFF. The rearrangement links TRBV28 to TRBJ1-1; D is ambiguous. V lost 3 bases and J 5 bases, leaving 19 bases between the germline ends. There are 16 residues in the CDR3. Germline V CDR1 and CDR2: MDHEN, SYDVKM.